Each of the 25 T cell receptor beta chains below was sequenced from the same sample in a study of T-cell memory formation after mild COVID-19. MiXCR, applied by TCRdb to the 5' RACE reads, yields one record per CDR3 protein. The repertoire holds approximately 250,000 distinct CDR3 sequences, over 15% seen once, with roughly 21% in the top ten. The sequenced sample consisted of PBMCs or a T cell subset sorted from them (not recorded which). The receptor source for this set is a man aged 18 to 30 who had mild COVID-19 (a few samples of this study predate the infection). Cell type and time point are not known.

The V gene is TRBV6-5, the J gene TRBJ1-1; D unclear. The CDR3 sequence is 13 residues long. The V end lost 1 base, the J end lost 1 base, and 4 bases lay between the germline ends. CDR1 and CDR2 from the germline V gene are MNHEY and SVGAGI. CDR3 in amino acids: CASSYLRNTEAFF. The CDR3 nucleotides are TGTGCCAGCAGTTACTTGAGGAACACTGAAGCTTTCTTT.

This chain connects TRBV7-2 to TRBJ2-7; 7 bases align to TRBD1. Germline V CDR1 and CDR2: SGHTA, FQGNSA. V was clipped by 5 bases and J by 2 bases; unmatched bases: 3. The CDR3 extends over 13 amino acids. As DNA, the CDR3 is TGTGCCAGCAGCGTAGACAGGGCCTACGAGCAGTACTTC. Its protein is CASSVDRAYEQYF.

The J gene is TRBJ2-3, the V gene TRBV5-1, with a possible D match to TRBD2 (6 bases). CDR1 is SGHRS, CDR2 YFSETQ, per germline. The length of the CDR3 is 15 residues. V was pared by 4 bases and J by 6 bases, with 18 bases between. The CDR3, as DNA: TGCGCCAGCAGCCTCGGACTACCTGCAAAGGATACGCAGTATTTT. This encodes CASSLGLPAKDTQYF.

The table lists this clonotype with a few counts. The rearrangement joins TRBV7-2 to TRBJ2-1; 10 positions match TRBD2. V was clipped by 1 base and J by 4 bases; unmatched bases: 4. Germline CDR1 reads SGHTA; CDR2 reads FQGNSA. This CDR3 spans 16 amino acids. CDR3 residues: CASSLVASGGYNEQFF. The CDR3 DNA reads TGTGCCAGCAGCTTAGTTGCTAGCGGGGGTTACAATGAGCAGTTCTTC.

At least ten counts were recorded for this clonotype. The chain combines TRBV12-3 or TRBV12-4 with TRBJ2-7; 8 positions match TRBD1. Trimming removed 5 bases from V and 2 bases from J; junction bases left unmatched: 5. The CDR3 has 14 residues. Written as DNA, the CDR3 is TGTGCCAGCAGTCCTCGACAGGGGCCCTACGAGCAGTACTTC. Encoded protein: CASSPRQGPYEQYF.

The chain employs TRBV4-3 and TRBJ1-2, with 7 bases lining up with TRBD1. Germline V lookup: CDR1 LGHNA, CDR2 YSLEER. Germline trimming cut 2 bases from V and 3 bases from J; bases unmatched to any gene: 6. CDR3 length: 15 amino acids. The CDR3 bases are TGCGCCAGCAGCCAACTAGCAGGGGGAGACTATGGCTACACCTTC. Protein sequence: CASSQLAGGDYGYTF.

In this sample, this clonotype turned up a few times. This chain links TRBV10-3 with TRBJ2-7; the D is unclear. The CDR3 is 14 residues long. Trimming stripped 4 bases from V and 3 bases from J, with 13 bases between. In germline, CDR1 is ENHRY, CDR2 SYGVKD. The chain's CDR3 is CAISGDKDSYEQYF. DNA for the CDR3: TGTGCCATCAGTGGCGACAAGGATAGCTACGAGCAGTACTTC.

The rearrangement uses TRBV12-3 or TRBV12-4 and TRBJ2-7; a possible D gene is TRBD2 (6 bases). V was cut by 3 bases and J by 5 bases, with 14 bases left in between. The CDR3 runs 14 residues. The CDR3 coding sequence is TGTGCCAGCAGTTTGCGGGGTACAGGAAACGAGCAGTACGTC. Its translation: CASSLRGTGNEQYV.

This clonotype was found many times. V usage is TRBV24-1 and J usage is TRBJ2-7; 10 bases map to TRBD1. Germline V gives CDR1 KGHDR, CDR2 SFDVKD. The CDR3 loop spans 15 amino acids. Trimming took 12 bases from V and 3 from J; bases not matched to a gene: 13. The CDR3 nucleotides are TGTGCCCCCCAGGCTCGGGACAGGGGACTCTACGAGCAGTACGTC. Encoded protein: CAPQARDRGLYEQYV.

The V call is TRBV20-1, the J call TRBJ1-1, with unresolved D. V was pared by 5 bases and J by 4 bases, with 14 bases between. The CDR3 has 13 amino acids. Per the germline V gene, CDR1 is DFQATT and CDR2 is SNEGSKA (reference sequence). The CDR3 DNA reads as TGCAGTGCTTCACCCGGGGTACCCACTGAAGCTTTCTTT. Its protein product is CSASPGVPTEAFF.

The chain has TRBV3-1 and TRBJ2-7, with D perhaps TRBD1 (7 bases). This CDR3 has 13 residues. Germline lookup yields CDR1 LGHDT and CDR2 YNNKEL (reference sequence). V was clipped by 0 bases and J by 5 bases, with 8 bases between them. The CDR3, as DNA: TGTGCCAGCAGCCAAGACAGGGGGGACGAGCAGTACTTC. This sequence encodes CASSQDRGDEQYF.

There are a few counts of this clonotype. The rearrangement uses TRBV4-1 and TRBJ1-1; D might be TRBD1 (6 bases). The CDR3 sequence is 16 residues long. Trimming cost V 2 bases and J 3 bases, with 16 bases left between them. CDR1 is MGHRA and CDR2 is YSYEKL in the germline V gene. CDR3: CASSQSGPGEDTEAFF. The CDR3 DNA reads TGCGCCAGCAGCCAATCGGGACCAGGGGAGGACACTGAAGCTTTCTTT.

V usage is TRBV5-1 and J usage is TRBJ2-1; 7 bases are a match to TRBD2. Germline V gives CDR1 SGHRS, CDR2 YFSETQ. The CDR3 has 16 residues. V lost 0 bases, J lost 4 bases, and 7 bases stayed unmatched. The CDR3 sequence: CASSLVVSGPYNEQFF. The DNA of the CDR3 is TGCGCCAGCAGCTTGGTGGTTAGCGGGCCTTACAATGAGCAGTTCTTC.

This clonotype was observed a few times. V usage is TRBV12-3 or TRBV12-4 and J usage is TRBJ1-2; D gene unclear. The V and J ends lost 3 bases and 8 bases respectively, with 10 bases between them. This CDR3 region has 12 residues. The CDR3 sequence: CASSLLSGGYTF. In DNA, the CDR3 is TGTGCCAGCAGTTTGTTGTCTGGCGGCTACACCTTC.

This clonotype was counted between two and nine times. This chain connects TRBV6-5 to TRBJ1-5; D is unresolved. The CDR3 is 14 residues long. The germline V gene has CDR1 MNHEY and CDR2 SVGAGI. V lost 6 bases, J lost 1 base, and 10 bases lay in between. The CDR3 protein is CASSPRISNQPQHF. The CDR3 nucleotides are TGTGCCAGCAGCCCCAGGATAAGCAATCAGCCCCAGCATTTT.

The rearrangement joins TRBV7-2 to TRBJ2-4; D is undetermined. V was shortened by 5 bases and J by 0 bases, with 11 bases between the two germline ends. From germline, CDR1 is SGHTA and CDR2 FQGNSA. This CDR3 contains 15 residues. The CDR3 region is CASSRGYLAKNIQYF. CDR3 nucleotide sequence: TGTGCCAGCAGCCGCGGTTACCTAGCCAAAAACATTCAGTACTTC.

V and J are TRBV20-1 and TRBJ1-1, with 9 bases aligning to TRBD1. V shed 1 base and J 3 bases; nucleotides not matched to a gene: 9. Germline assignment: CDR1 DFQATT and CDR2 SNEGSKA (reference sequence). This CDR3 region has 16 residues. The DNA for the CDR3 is TGCAGTGCTAGAGGTCCCGGGACAGGGTGGTACACTGAAGCTTTCTTT. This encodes CSARGPGTGWYTEAFF.

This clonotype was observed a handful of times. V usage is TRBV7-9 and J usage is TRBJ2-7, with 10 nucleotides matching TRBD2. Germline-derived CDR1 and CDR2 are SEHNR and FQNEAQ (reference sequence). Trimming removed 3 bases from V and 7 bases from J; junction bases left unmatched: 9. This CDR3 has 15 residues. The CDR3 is CASSFSTSGAHEQYF. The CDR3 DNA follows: TGTGCCAGCAGCTTTTCTACTAGCGGGGCCCATGAGCAGTACTTC. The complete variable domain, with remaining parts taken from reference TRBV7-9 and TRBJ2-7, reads DTGVSQNPRHKITKRGQNVTFRCDPISEHNRLYWYRQTLGQGPEFLTYFQNEAQLEKSRLLSDRFSAERPKGSFSTLEIQRTEQGDSAMYLCASSFSTSGAHEQYFGPGTRLTVT.

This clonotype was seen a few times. Here the CDR3 DNA reads TGCGCCAGCAGTTCTAGCCGAACGAACACCGGGGAGCTGTTTTTT. Amino acids: CASSSSRTNTGELFF. V is TRBV5-1 and J is TRBJ2-2; perhaps TRBD2 as D (5 bases). The CDR3 is 15 residues long. Germline CDR1 and CDR2: SGHRS and YFSETQ. With 5 bases removed from V and 0 bases from J, the gap between germline ends came to 11 bases.

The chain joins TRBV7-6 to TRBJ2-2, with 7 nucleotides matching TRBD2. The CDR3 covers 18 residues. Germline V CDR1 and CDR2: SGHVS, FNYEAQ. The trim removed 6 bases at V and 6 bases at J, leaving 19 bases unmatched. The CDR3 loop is CASSSPLRGGGTAGELFF. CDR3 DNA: TGTGCCAGCAGTTCCCCCCTTCGCGGGGGAGGGACCGCCGGGGAGCTGTTTTTT.

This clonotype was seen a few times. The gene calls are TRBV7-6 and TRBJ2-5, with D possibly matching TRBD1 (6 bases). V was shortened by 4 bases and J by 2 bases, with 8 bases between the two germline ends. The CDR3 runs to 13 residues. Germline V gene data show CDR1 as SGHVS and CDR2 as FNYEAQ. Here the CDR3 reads CASSSGVQETQYF. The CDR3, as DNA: TGTGCCAGCAGCTCAGGGGTACAAGAGACCCAGTACTTC.

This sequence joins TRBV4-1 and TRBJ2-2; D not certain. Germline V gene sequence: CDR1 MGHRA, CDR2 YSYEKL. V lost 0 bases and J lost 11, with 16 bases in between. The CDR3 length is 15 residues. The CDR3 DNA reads TGCGCCAGCAGCCAAGATCCGGACGGATCAAGCGAGCTGTTTTTT. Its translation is CASSQDPDGSSELFF.

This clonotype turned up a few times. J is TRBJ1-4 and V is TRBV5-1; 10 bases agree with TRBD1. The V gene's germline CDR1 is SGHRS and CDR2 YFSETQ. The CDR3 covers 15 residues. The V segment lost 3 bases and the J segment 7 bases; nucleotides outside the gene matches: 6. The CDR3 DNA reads TGCGCCAGCAGCTCCGGGACAGGGGTTGGTGAAAAACTGTTTTTT. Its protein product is CASSSGTGVGEKLFF.

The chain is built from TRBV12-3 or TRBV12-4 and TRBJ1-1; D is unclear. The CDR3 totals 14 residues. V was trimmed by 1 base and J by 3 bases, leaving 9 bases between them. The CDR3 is CASSLGGAYTEAFF. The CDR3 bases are TGTGCCAGCAGTTTAGGGGGTGCATACACTGAAGCTTTCTTT.

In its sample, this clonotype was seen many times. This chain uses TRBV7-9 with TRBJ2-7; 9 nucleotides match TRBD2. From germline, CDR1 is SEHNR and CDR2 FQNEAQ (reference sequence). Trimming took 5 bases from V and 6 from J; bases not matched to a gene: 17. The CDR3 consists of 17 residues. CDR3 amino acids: CASSKERPGTSSAEQYF. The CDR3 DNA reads TGTGCCAGCAGCAAGGAAAGACCCGGGACTAGCTCTGCCGAGCAGTACTTC.